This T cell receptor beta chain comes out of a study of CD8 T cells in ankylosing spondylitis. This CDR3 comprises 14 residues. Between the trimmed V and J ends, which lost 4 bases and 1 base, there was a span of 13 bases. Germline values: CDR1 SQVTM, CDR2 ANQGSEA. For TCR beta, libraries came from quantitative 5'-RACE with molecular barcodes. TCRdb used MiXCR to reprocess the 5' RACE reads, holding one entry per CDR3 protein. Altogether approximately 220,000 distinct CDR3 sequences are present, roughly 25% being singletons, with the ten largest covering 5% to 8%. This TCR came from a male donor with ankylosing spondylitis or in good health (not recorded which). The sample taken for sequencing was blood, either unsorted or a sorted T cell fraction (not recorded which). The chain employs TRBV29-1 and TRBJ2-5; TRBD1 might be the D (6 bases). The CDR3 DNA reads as TGCAGCGTTGTAAAAGGGACATCCCAAGAGACCCAGTACTTC. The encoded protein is CSVVKGTSQETQYF.